The 20 T cell receptor beta chains listed next were all sequenced from one sample in a study of T cell responses to AZD1222 COVID-19 vaccine. TCRdb keeps only in-frame clones here, not all; method: immunoSEQ multiplex PCR. The sample has about 100,000 clones, about 87% seen once. This specimen was peripheral blood, taken on day 0 of AZD1222 vaccination. The source is an adult in good health.

This clone showed up just once. V usage is TRBV18 and J usage is TRBJ1-1, with D tentatively TRBD1 (5 bases). The germline gives CDR1 KGHSH, CDR2 LQKENI. The V and J ends lost 3 bases and 0 bases respectively, with 11 bases between them. This CDR3 spans 15 amino acids. CDR3 sequence (DNA): TGTGCCAGCTCACCGCCAGGGCCCATGAACACTGAAGCTTTCTTT. As protein: CASSPPGPMNTEAFF.

The chain has TRBV7-2 and TRBJ1-5; tentative D call: TRBD1 (5 bases). Trimming cost V 1 base and J 6 bases, with 16 bases left between them. This CDR3 region has 16 residues. The germline gives CDR1 SGHTA, CDR2 FQGNSA. The CDR3 sequence: CASSLGGVFIGQPQHF. The CDR3, as DNA: TGTGCCAGCAGCTTAGGAGGGGTTTTCATTGGTCAGCCCCAGCATTTT.

The CDR3 region is CASSKGRNYEQYF. In DNA, the CDR3 is TGTGCCAGCAGCAAGGGGCGAAACTACGAGCAGTACTTC. The J gene is TRBJ2-7, the V gene TRBV12-3 or TRBV12-4, with a tentative D call TRBD1 (5 bases). V was pared by 6 bases and J by 3 bases, with 12 bases between. This CDR3 spans 13 amino acids.

This chain links TRBV4-2 with TRBJ2-1; D is unresolved. The CDR3 sequence is 13 residues long. Trimming pared 0 bases from V and 10 bases from J, leaving 10 bases between. The germline V gene has CDR1 LGHNA and CDR2 YNFKEQ. CDR3 protein: CASSQDTLWEQFF. In DNA form, the CDR3 reads TGTGCCAGCAGCCAAGATACGCTATGGGAGCAGTTCTTC.

V usage is TRBV12-3 or TRBV12-4 and J usage is TRBJ2-1; no definite D call. This CDR3 region has 12 residues. With 2 bases removed from V and 5 bases from J, the gap between germline ends came to 4 bases. The chain's CDR3 is CASSLQDNEQFF. DNA for the CDR3: TGTGCCAGCAGTTTACAAGACAATGAGCAGTTCTTC.

The chain's CDR3 is CASTPGLAGSYEQYF. The CDR3 nucleotides are TGTGCCAGCACCCCGGGACTAGCGGGTTCCTACGAGCAGTACTTC. The genes are TRBV28 and TRBJ2-7; 12 bases line up with TRBD2. V dropped 7 bases and J dropped 1; count of bases not matched to a gene: 5. The CDR3 has 15 amino acids. In germline, CDR1 is MDHEN, CDR2 SYDVKM.

This clone was detected once. V gene TRBV3-1 (or the pseudogene TRBV3-2) combines with J gene TRBJ1-3; D not certain. CDR3 size: 15 residues. Trimming took off 0 bases at V and 1 base at J, with 7 bases between the two ends. Germline values: CDR1 LGHDT, CDR2 YNNKEL (reference sequence). CDR3 loop: CASSQDEGSGNTIYF. CDR3 DNA: TGTGCCAGCAGCCAAGATGAGGGTTCTGGAAACACCATATATTTT.

The chain couples TRBV11-2 to TRBJ2-7; D gene unclear. Trimming left V 3 bases short and J 5 bases short, with 11 bases between. The germline CDR1 and CDR2 sequences are SGHAT and FQNNGV. The CDR3 extends over 13 amino acids. CDR3 region: CASSLDLWDEQYF. In nucleotides, the CDR3 is TGTGCCAGCAGCTTGGACCTGTGGGACGAGCAGTACTTC.

The V and J genes are TRBV5-5 and TRBJ2-7, with D unresolved. The CDR3 spans 12 residues. V lost 4 bases, J lost 5 bases, and 10 bases lay in between. Germline V lookup: CDR1 SGHKS, CDR2 YYEKEE (reference sequence). The CDR3, as DNA: TGTGCCAGCAGCCCGCACCTAGACGAGCAGTACTTC. This encodes CASSPHLDEQYF.

This clone occurred once. The chain carries TRBV5-1 and TRBJ2-2; TRBD2 matches 7 bases. The CDR3 spans 17 residues. Germline-derived CDR1 and CDR2 are SGHRS and YFSETQ. Trimming took 0 bases from V and 8 from J; bases not matched to a gene: 13. In nucleotides, the CDR3 is TGCGCCAGCAGCTTGGAATCCCGGGACTACTATAAGGGGGAGCTGTTTTTT. This gives the protein CASSLESRDYYKGELFF. Filled out from reference TRBV5-1 and TRBJ2-2, the complete variable domain reads KAGVTQTPRYLIKTRGQQVTLSCSPISGHRSVSWYQQTPGQGLQFLFEYFSETQRNKGNFPGRFSGRQFSNSRSEMNVSTLELGDSALYLCASSLESRDYYKGELFFGEGSRLTVL.

The rearrangement joins TRBV28 to TRBJ2-6, with 7 bases fitting TRBD1. V gave up 4 bases and J gave up 0 bases; unmatched junction bases: 12. The CDR3 has 19 residues. CDR1 MDHEN and CDR2 SYDVKM come from the germline V gene. This chain's CDR3 is CASSSPRDSRFSGANVLTF. CDR3 nucleotides: TGTGCCAGCAGTTCACCCCGGGACAGCAGATTCTCTGGGGCCAACGTCCTGACTTTC.

The genes are TRBV5-6 and TRBJ1-2; D is unclear. The V end was cut by 1 base, the J end by 5 bases, with 15 bases between. The CDR3 has 15 residues. CDR1 and CDR2 from the germline V gene are SGHDT and YYEEEE. CDR3 sequence reads: CASSLYLGPFYGYTF. CDR3 nucleotide sequence: TGTGCCAGCAGCTTGTACCTAGGGCCATTTTATGGCTACACCTTC.

The V gene is TRBV28, the J gene TRBJ2-2; D gene uncertain. The CDR3 length is 16 residues. V lost 2 bases and J 5 bases, leaving 15 bases between the germline ends. Germline CDR1 reads MDHEN; CDR2 reads SYDVKM. The CDR3 coding sequence is TGTGCCAGCAGTTTACCCTCCTGGGGTGAGACCGGGGAGCTGTTTTTT. This sequence encodes CASSLPSWGETGELFF. Together with reference TRBV28 and TRBJ2-2, the CDR3 gives the full variable domain: DVKVTQSSRYLVKRTGEKVFLECVQDMDHENMFWYRQDPGLGLRLIYFSYDVKMKEKGDIPEGYSVSREKKERFSLILESASTNQTSMYLCASSLPSWGETGELFFGEGSRLTVL.

V is TRBV6-5 and J is TRBJ1-4, with TRBD1 identical over 7 bases. Germline V CDR1 and CDR2: MNHEY, SVGAGI. The CDR3 has 12 residues. V gave up 8 bases and J gave up 8 bases; unmatched junction bases: 5. The CDR3: CASGETGEKLFF. For the CDR3, the DNA is TGTGCCAGCGGAGAGACAGGGGAAAAACTGTTTTTT.

The chain joins TRBV7-8 to TRBJ2-2; the match to TRBD2 covers 8 bases. Germline values: CDR1 SGHVS, CDR2 FQNEAQ. V lost 5 bases to trimming and J lost 0 bases; unmatched junction nucleotides: 2. This CDR3 is 15 amino acids long. In DNA form, the CDR3 reads TGTGCCAGCAGCCCGCGGGAGGCGAACACCGGGGAGCTGTTTTTT. It translates to CASSPREANTGELFF.

This clone is a singleton in its sample. This chain joins TRBV24-1 and TRBJ1-5; TRBD1 aligns across 9 bases. Germline CDR1 reads KGHDR; CDR2 reads SFDVKD. The CDR3 runs 15 residues. V gave up 3 bases and J gave up 7 bases; unmatched junction bases: 6. The CDR3 region has the DNA TGTGCCACCAGTGATACTGACAGGGGGGGACAGCCCCAGCATTTT. Translating gives CATSDTDRGGQPQHF.

This rearrangement joins TRBV30 to TRBJ1-2; no clear D gene. The V and J ends lost 2 bases and 4 bases respectively, with 11 bases between them. Germline V lookup: CDR1 GTSNPN, CDR2 SVGIG (reference sequence). This CDR3 region has 13 residues. CDR3 amino acids: CAWSIGGVYGYTF. DNA for the CDR3: TGTGCCTGGAGTATAGGTGGGGTCTATGGCTACACCTTC.

This clone was detected only once. The rearrangement uses TRBV30 and TRBJ2-1; 13 bases align to TRBD2. The V gene end was trimmed by 2 bases and the J gene end by 8 bases; junction bases not matched to a gene: 6. This CDR3 has 15 amino acids. The germline V gene has CDR1 GTSNPN and CDR2 SVGIG (reference sequence). The CDR3 nucleotides read TGTGCCTGGAGTCCCGGGACTAGCGGGACCCATGAGCAGTTCTTC. It yields the protein CAWSPGTSGTHEQFF.

This clone appeared a few times. The rearrangement joins TRBV19 to TRBJ2-7; 11 bases are a match to TRBD2. CDR1 is LNHDA, CDR2 SQIVND, per germline (reference sequence). With 11 bases clipped from V and 3 bases from J, the junction kept 30 bases outside the gene matches. CDR3 size: 21 residues. The CDR3 coding sequence is TGTGCCGTTACGATGGGAGGGTTGTGGGGACTAGCGGAGGGGGGCTGCTACGAGCAGTACTTC. Amino acid sequence: CAVTMGGLWGLAEGGCYEQYF.

This chain links TRBV6-5 with TRBJ1-2; no clear D. The CDR3 is 13 amino acids. CDR1 and CDR2 from the germline V gene are MNHEY and SVGAGI. V was clipped by 5 bases and J by 4 bases, with 11 bases between them. The CDR3 DNA reads TGTGCCAGCAGTCCGGCAGGCTTCTATGGCTACACCTTC. Translating it yields CASSPAGFYGYTF.